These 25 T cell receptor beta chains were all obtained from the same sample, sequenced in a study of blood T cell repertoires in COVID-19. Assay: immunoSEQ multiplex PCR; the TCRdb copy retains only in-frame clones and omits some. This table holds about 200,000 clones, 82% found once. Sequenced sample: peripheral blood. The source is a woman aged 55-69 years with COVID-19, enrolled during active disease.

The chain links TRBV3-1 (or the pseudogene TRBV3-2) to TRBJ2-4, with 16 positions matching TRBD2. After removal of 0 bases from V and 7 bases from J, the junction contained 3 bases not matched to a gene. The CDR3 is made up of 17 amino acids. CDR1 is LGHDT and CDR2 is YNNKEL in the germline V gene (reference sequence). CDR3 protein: CASSQEGLAGGRNIQYF. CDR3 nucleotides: TGTGCCAGCAGCCAAGAGGGACTAGCGGGGGGGCGGAACATTCAGTACTTC.

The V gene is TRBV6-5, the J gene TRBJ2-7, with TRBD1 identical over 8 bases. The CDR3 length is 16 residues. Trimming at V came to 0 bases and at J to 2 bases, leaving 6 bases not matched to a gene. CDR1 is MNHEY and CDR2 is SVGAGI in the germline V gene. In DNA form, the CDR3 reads TGTGCCAGCAGTTACTCGACCGGGACAGGAGCCTACGAGCAGTACTTC. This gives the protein CASSYSTGTGAYEQYF.

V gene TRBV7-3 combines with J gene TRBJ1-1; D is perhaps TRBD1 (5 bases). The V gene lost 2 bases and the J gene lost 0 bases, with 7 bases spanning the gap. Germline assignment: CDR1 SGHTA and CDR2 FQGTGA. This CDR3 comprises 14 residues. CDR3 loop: CASSLQGLNTEAFF. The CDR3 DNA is TGTGCCAGCAGCTTACAGGGATTGAACACTGAAGCTTTCTTT.

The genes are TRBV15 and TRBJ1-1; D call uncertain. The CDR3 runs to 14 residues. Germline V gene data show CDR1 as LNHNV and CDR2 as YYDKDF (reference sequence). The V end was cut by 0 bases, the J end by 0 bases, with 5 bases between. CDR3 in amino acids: CATSRDFMNTEAFF. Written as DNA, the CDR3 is TGTGCCACCAGCAGAGATTTCATGAACACTGAAGCTTTCTTT.

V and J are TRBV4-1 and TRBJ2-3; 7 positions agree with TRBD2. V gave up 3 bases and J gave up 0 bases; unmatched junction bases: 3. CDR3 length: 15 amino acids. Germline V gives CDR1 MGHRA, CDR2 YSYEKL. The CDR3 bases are TGCGCCAGCAGCCATCAGGGAGGGAGCACAGATACGCAGTATTTT. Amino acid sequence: CASSHQGGSTDTQYF.

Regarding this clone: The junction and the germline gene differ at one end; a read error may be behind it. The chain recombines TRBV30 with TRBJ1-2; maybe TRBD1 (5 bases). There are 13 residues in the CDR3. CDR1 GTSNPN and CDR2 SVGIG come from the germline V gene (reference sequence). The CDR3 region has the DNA TGTGCCTGGAACGACCTCGGGGGTTCTAACCCCCACTTC. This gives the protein CAWNDLGGSNPHF.

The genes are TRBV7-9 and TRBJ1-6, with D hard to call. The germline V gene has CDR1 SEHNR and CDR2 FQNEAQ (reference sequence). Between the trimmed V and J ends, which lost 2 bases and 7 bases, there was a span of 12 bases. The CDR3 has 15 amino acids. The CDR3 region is CASSLTNEANSPLHF. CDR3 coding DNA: TGTGCCAGCAGCTTAACTAACGAGGCAAATTCACCCCTCCACTTT. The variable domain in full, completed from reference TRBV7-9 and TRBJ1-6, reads DTGVSQNPRHKITKRGQNVTFRCDPISEHNRLYWYRQTLGQGPEFLTYFQNEAQLEKSRLLSDRFSAERPKGSFSTLEIQRTEQGDSAMYLCASSLTNEANSPLHFGNGTRLTVT.

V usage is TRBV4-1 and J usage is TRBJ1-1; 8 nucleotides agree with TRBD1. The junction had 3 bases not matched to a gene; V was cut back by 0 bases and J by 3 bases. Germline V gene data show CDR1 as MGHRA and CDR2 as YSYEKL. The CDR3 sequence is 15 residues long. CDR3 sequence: CASSQDQGAYTEAFF. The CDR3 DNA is TGCGCCAGCAGCCAAGATCAGGGGGCGTACACTGAAGCTTTCTTT.

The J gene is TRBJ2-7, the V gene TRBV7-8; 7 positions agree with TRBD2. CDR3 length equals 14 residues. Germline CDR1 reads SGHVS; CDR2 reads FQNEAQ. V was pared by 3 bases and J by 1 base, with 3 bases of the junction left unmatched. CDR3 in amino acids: CASSFWRESYEQYF. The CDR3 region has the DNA TGTGCCAGCAGCTTCTGGCGGGAGTCCTACGAGCAGTACTTC.

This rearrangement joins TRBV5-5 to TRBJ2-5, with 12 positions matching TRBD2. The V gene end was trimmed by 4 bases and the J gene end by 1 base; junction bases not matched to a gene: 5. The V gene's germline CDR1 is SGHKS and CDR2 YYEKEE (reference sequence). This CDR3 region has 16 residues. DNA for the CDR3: TGTGCCAGCAGCATAAGACTAGCGGGAGCCCAAGAGACCCAGTACTTC. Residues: CASSIRLAGAQETQYF.

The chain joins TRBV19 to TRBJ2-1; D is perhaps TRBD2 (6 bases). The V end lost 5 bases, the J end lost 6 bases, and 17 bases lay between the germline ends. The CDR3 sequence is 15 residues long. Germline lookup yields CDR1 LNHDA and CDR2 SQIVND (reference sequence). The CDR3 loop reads CASSRRDSGPNEQFF. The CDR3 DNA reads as TGTGCCAGTAGTCGCCGGGACTCTGGGCCCAATGAGCAGTTCTTC.

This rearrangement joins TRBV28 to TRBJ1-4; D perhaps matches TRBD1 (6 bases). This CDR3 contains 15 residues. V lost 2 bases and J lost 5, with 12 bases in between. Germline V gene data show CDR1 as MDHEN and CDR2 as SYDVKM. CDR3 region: CASSLLQGRNEKLFF. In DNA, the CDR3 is TGTGCCAGCAGTTTACTGCAGGGGCGCAATGAAAAACTGTTTTTT.

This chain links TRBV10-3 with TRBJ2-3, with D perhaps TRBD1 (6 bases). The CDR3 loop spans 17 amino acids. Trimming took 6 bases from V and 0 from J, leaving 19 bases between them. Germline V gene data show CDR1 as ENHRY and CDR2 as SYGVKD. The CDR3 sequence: CAIRGAGLGSSTDTQYF. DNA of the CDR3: TGTGCCATCAGGGGGGCAGGCCTGGGGTCTAGCACAGATACGCAGTATTTT.

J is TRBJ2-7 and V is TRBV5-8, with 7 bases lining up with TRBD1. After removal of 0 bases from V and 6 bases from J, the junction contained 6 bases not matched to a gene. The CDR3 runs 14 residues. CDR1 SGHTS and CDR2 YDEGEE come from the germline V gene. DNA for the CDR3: TGTGCCAGCAGCTTGGGGACAGGTTCGGGCGAGCAGTACTTC. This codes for CASSLGTGSGEQYF.

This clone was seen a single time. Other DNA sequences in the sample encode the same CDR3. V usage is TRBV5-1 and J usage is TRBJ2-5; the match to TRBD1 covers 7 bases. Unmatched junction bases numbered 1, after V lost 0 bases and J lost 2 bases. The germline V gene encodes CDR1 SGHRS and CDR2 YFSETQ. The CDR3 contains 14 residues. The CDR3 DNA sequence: TGCGCCAGCAGCTTGGGACAGGGTCAAGAGACCCAGTACTTC. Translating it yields CASSLGQGQETQYF.

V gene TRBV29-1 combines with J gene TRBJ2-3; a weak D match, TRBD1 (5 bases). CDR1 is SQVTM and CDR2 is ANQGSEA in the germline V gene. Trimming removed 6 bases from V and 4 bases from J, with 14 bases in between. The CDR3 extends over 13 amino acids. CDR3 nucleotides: TGCAGCGTCTCGTCCCTGGGGCCAGATACGCAGTATTTT. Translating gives CSVSSLGPDTQYF.

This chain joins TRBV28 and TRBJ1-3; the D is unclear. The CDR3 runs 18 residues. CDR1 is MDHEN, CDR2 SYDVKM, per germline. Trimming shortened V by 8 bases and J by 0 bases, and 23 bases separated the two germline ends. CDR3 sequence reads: CASPPSLPGLGSGNTIYF. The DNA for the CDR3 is TGTGCCAGCCCACCCTCCCTGCCCGGACTGGGCTCTGGAAACACCATATATTTT.

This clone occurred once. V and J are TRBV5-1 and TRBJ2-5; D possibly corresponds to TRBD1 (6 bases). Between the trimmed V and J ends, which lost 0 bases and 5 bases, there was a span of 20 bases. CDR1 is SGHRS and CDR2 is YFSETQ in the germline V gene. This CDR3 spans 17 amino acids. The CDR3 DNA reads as TGCGCCAGCAGCTTGGGCTCGGCTACAGGGCGCCAGGAGACCCAGTACTTC. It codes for CASSLGSATGRQETQYF.

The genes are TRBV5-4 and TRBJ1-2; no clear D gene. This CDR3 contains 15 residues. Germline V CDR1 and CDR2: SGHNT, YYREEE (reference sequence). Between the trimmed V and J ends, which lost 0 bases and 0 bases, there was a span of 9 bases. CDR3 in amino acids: CASSLGLAANYGYTF. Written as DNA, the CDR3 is TGTGCCAGCAGCTTGGGGTTAGCAGCTAACTATGGCTACACCTTC.

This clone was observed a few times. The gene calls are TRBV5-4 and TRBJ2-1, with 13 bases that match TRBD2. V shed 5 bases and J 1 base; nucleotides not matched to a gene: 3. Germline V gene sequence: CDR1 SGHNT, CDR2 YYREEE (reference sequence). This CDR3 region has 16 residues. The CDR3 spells CASSRTSGSSYNEQFF. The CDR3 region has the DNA TGTGCCAGCAGTCGGACTAGCGGGAGTTCCTACAATGAGCAGTTCTTC.

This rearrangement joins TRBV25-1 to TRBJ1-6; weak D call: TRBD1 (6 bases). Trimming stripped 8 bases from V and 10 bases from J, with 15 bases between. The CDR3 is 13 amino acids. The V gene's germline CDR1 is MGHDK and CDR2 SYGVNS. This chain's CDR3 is CASCIGGNSPLHF. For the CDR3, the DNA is TGTGCCAGCTGCATAGGGGGTAACTCACCCCTCCACTTT.

The CDR3 nucleotides are TGTGCCAGCAGCCAAGATGCGGGGATGTGGACTGAAGCTTTCTTT. Amino acid sequence: CASSQDAGMWTEAFF. The chain uses TRBV3-1 (or the pseudogene TRBV3-2) and TRBJ1-1; D gene uncertain. Germline V gene lookup returns CDR1 LGHDT and CDR2 YNNKEL (reference sequence). V was trimmed by 0 bases and J by 5 bases, leaving 13 bases between them. CDR3 length: 15 residues.

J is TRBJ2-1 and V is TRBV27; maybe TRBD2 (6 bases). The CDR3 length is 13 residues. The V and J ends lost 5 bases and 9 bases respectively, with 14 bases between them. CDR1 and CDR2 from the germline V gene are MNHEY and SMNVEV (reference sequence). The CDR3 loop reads CASSQVGGTEQFF. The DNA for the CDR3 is TGTGCCAGCAGTCAGGTGGGGGGAACTGAGCAGTTCTTC.

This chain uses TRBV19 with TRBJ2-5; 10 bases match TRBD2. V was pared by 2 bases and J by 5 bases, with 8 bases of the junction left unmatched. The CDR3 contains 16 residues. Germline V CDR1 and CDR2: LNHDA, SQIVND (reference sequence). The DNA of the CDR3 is TGTGCCAGTAGTATACTCCTAGCGGGAGTGTCGGAGACCCAGTACTTC. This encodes CASSILLAGVSETQYF.

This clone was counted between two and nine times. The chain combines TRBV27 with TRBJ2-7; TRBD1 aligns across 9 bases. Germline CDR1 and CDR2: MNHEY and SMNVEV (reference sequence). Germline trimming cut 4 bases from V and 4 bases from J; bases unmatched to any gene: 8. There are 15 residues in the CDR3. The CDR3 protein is CASSSTGTGSYEQYF. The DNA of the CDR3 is TGTGCCAGCAGTTCGACCGGGACAGGGTCTTACGAGCAGTACTTC.